This T cell receptor beta chain emerged from a study of blood T cell repertoires in COVID-19. About the study: Specimens from acute and convalescent COVID-19 originated in the United States, Italy and Spain. Sources were T cells, B-cell-depleted T cells, or PBMCs; the material itself was cDNA or gDNA.

The CDR3 covers 16 residues. Trimming took off 3 bases at V and 0 bases at J, with 15 bases between the two ends. Per germline, CDR1 SGHRS and CDR2 YFSETQ. Source study methods: Using reference gene primer amplification, nucleated cell counts were estimated. Profiled with immunoSEQ multiplex PCR; TCRdb holds only in-frame clones, not every one. V and J calls and clone size are given by that table; D and trimming were obtained from the DNA. The table includes fewer than 150,000 clones, 85% to 90% detected once. The chain recombines TRBV5-1 with TRBJ2-5, with a weak D call TRBD2 (5 bases). This TCR was recovered from a man in his 70s who had recovered from COVID-19. Material: peripheral blood. CDR3 DNA: TGCGCCAGCAGCTCACGGAGGAATACGTACCAAGAGACCCAGTACTTC. It is translated as CASSSRRNTYQETQYF.